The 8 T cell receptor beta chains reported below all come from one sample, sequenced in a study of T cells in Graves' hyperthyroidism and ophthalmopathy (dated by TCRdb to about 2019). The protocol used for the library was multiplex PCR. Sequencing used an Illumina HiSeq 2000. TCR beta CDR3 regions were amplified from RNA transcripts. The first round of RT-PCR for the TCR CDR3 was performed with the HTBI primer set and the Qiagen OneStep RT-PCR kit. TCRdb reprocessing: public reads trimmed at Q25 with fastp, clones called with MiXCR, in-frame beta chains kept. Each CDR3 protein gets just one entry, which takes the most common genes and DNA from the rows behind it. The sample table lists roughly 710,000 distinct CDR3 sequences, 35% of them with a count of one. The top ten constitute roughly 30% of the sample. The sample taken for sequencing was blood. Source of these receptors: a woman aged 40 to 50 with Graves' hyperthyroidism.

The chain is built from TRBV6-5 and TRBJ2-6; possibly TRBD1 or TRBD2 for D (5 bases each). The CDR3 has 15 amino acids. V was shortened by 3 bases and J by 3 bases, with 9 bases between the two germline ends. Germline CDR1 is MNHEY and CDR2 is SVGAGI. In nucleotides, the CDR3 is TGTGCCAGCAGTTATGTGGGGGTTGGGGCCAACGTCCTGACTTTC. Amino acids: CASSYVGVGANVLTF.

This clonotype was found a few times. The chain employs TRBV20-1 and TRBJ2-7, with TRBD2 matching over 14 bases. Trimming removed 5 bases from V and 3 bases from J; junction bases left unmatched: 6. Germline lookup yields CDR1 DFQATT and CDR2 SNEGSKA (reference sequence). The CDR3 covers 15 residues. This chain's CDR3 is CSARRLAGGLYEQYF. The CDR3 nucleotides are TGCAGTGCTCGACGACTAGCGGGAGGGCTCTACGAGCAGTACTTC.

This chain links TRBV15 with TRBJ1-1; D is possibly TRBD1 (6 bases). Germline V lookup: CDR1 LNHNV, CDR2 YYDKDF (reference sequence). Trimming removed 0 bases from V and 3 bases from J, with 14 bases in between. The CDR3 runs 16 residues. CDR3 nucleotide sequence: TGTGCCACCAGCAGAGACAGGGGCCCGGAGGACACTGAAGCTTTCTTT. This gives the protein CATSRDRGPEDTEAFF. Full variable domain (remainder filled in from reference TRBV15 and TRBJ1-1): DAMVIQNPRYQVTQFGKPVTLSCSQTLNHNVMYWYQQKSSQAPKLLFHYYDKDFNNEADTPDNFQSRRPNTSFCFLDIRSPGLGDTAMYLCATSRDRGPEDTEAFFGQGTRLTVV.

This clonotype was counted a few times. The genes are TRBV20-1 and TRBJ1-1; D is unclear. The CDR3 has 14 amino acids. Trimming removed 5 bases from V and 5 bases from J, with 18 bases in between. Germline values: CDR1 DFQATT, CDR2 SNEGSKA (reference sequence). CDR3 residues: CSAREKGAYTEAFF. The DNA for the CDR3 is TGCAGTGCTCGGGAGAAGGGTGCTTATACTGAAGCTTTCTTT.

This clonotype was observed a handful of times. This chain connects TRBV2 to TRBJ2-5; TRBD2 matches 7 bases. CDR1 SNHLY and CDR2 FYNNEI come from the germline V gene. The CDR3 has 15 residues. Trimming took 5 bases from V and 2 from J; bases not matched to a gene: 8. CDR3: CASSYSGTTQETQYF. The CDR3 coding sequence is TGTGCCAGCAGTTACTCGGGGACTACTCAAGAGACCCAGTACTTC.

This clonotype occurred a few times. CDR3 loop: CAISESSPGSTNEKLFF. In DNA, the CDR3 is TGTGCCATCAGTGAGTCGAGCCCGGGTTCAACTAATGAAAAACTGTTTTTT. J is TRBJ1-4 and V is TRBV10-3, with unresolved D. Between the trimmed V and J ends, which lost 0 bases and 0 bases, there was a span of 11 bases. The CDR3 contains 17 residues. Germline-derived CDR1 and CDR2 are ENHRY and SYGVKD.

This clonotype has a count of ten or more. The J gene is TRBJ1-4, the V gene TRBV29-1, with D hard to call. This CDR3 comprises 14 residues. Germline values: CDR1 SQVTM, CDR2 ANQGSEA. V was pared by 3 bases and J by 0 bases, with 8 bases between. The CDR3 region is CSVDRRATNEKLFF. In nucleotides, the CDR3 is TGCAGCGTTGATCGTCGAGCAACTAATGAAAAACTGTTTTTT.

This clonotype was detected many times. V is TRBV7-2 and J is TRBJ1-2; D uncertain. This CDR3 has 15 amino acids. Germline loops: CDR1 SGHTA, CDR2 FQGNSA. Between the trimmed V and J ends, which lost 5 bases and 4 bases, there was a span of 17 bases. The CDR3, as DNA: TGTGCCAGCAGCCCAGAGGCAGTTGGCGCCTATGGCTACACCTTC. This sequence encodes CASSPEAVGAYGYTF.